This TCR beta chain originates from a study of T cells after somatic rescue of genetic block. Here immunoSEQ multiplex PCR was the method, and the copy in TCRdb shows in-frame clones only, minus some. Of 14,000 to 15,000 clones in the sample, 72% were seen once. CDR1 MNHNS and CDR2 SASEGT come from the germline V gene. With 7 bases removed from V and 11 bases from J, the gap between germline ends came to 23 bases. The CDR3 runs 14 residues. The chain has TRBV6-1 and TRBJ2-5; D might be TRBD2 (6 bases). This sequence was found in a boy younger than 18. Sequencing used peripheral blood mononuclear cells (PBMCs). CDR3 nucleotides: TGTGCCAGCATCGAGGGCCCCACCTCGGGGGAGCAGTACTTC. Translating it yields CASIEGPTSGEQYF.